A single sample gave rise to the 22 T cell receptor beta chains below, sequenced in a study of Ad26.COV2.S vaccination and SARS-CoV-2 variants. The treatment was: around 19 received Ad26.COV2.S at low or high dose, single or two shots; 5 received placebo; per-sample allocation not given. Each sample was drawn 63 days after the first injection (of vaccine or placebo). The method was immunoSEQ multiplex PCR; TCRdb's version includes in-frame clones alone and lacks a portion of them. The profile covers under 600,000 clones, with about 88% appearing a single time and 1.5% to 2% taken by the ten largest. Sequencing used peripheral blood, obtained in a trial of Ad26.COV2.S vaccine versus placebo. Receptor source: a person between 18 and 65 years old who received the Ad26.COV2.S COVID-19 vaccine or a placebo.

The chain recombines TRBV2 with TRBJ2-7, with D perhaps matching TRBD1 (6 bases). Germline loops: CDR1 SNHLY, CDR2 FYNNEI. This CDR3 contains 13 residues. V was shortened by 5 bases and J by 3 bases, with 11 bases between the two germline ends. Here the CDR3 DNA reads TGTGCCAGCAGTTACAGGGTAGGCTACGAGCAGTACTTC. Its protein is CASSYRVGYEQYF.

This clone occurred once. CDR3 region: CASSRTGDTQYF. CDR3 nucleotide sequence: TGTGCCAGCAGTCGGACGGGGGATACGCAGTATTTT. The V call is TRBV6-2 or TRBV6-3, the J call TRBJ2-3; a weak D match, TRBD2 (5 bases). This CDR3 contains 12 residues. V lost 5 bases and J lost 6, with 9 bases in between. Germline CDR1 MNHEY, CDR2 SVGEGT.

This clone appeared once. The V gene is TRBV6-4, the J gene TRBJ1-1, with D perhaps matching TRBD1 (6 bases). Trimming left V 11 bases short and J 4 bases short, with 17 bases between. Germline V gene data show CDR1 as MRHNA and CDR2 as SNTAGT. CDR3 size: 13 residues. CDR3 sequence reads: CAALQQGGTEAFF. In DNA form, the CDR3 reads TGTGCCGCCTTACAACAGGGTGGCACTGAAGCTTTCTTT.

The rearrangement links TRBV6-5 to TRBJ2-4, with 8 bases fitting TRBD1. Germline V gives CDR1 MNHEY, CDR2 SVGAGI. With V trimmed by 7 bases and J by 13 bases, 15 bases remained unmatched. This CDR3 region has 14 residues. Written as DNA, the CDR3 is TGTGCCAGCATCGGGACTGGACAGGGTGTCATACAGTACTTC. Translating gives CASIGTGQGVIQYF.

The V call is TRBV29-1, the J call TRBJ2-5, with TRBD1 matching over 8 bases. J gave up 5 bases and V 4 bases, and 9 bases lay outside the gene matches. CDR3 length: 14 residues. CDR1 and CDR2 (germline): SQVTM, ANQGSEA. CDR3 in DNA: TGCAGCGTTGCGCAGGGGGCTGTGAGGGAGACCCAGTACTTC. This gives the protein CSVAQGAVRETQYF.

This clone was picked up a small number of times. J is TRBJ2-5 and V is TRBV6-5; possible D gene TRBD2, 6 bases. The CDR3 has 13 amino acids. CDR1 and CDR2 from the germline V gene are MNHEY and SVGAGI. The ends were cut back, 6 bases at V and 7 bases at J, with 15 bases in the middle. Here the CDR3 reads CASRWDSHGTQYF. In nucleotides, the CDR3 is TGTGCCAGCAGATGGGACTCCCATGGGACCCAGTACTTC.

The V gene is TRBV10-3, the J gene TRBJ1-6; 7 nucleotides line up with TRBD1. V lost 0 bases and J lost 6; bases outside the gene matches: 5. The CDR3 is made up of 16 amino acids. Germline V lookup: CDR1 ENHRY, CDR2 SYGVKD. This CDR3 is CAISESKGQRNSPLHF. In DNA, the CDR3 is TGTGCCATCAGTGAGTCCAAGGGACAGCGTAATTCACCCCTCCACTTT.

The rearrangement uses TRBV11-2 and TRBJ1-4, with 7 bases aligning to TRBD1. CDR3 length: 13 residues. The V segment lost 0 bases and the J segment 13 bases; nucleotides outside the gene matches: 5. The V gene's germline CDR1 is SGHAT and CDR2 FQNNGV. For the CDR3, the DNA is TGTGCCAGCAGCTTAGATCGGGACAGAGGACTGTTTTTT. It encodes CASSLDRDRGLFF.

The gene calls are TRBV25-1 and TRBJ1-6, with 7 positions matching TRBD1. Germline V gene data show CDR1 as MGHDK and CDR2 as SYGVNS. This CDR3 is built from 16 residues. The V gene end was trimmed by 6 bases and the J gene end by 5 bases; junction bases not matched to a gene: 10. This chain's CDR3 is CASSAQEGTDNSPLHF. In DNA, the CDR3 is TGTGCCAGCAGCGCCCAGGAAGGGACAGATAATTCACCCCTCCACTTT. Full variable domain (outside the CDR3, taken from reference TRBV25-1 and TRBJ1-6): EADIYQTPRYLVIGTGKKITLECSQTMGHDKMYWYQQDPGMELHLIHYSYGVNSTEKGDLSSESTVSRIRTEHFPLTLESARPSHTSQYLCASSAQEGTDNSPLHFGNGTRLTVT.

This clone was detected only once. V usage is TRBV9 and J usage is TRBJ1-3, with TRBD1 as a possible D gene (6 bases). V lost 3 bases to trimming and J lost 2 bases, with 18 bases between them. The CDR3 length is 17 residues. The germline CDR1 and CDR2 sequences are SGDLS and YYNGEE. For the CDR3, the DNA is TGTGCCAGCAGCGCCCGGACCCTACAGGGAGCTGGAAACACCATATATTTT. Translating it yields CASSARTLQGAGNTIYF.

This chain links TRBV30 with TRBJ1-5; D is unclear. Germline-derived CDR1 and CDR2 are GTSNPN and SVGIG (reference sequence). Trimming removed 5 bases at V and 1 base at J, with 12 bases between. This CDR3 comprises 14 residues. The CDR3 loop is CAWGRSGSNQPQHF. The CDR3 DNA sequence: TGTGCCTGGGGGCGCTCTGGCAGCAATCAGCCCCAGCATTTT.

This rearrangement joins TRBV25-1 to TRBJ1-2, with TRBD1 as a possible D gene (6 bases). The CDR3 is 12 residues long. The V and J ends lost 11 bases and 6 bases respectively, with 16 bases between them. Germline lookup yields CDR1 MGHDK and CDR2 SYGVNS. The CDR3 sequence: CACRGGADGYTF. The CDR3 nucleotides read TGTGCCTGCCGAGGGGGGGCTGATGGCTACACCTTC.

The V and J genes are TRBV14 and TRBJ2-3, with 10 bases fitting TRBD2. This CDR3 is 16 amino acids long. Germline CDR1 and CDR2: SGHDN and FVKESK. J was trimmed by 1 base and V by 2 bases; bases with no gene match: 3. CDR3 sequence: CASSQIAGGRTDTQYF. Here the CDR3 DNA reads TGTGCCAGCAGCCAAATAGCGGGGGGCCGCACAGATACGCAGTATTTT.

The genes are TRBV29-1 and TRBJ2-7; a weak D match, TRBD2 (5 bases). CDR3 length: 14 residues. V was cut by 0 bases and J by 3 bases, with 12 bases left in between. Looked up from germline, CDR1 is SQVTM and CDR2 is ANQGSEA. CDR3 DNA sequence: TGCAGCGTTGAAGAAGGATCACGGGGCTACGAGCAGTACTTC. It encodes CSVEEGSRGYEQYF.

The chain carries TRBV3-1 (or the pseudogene TRBV3-2) and TRBJ1-1, with 9 bases aligning to TRBD1. The CDR3 contains 13 residues. The germline V gene encodes CDR1 LGHDT and CDR2 YNNKEL (reference sequence). Trimming at V came to 2 bases and at J to 12 bases, leaving 7 bases not matched to a gene. CDR3 residues: CASSQRSGQGSFF. The DNA of the CDR3 is TGTGCCAGCAGCCAAAGATCGGGACAGGGTTCTTTCTTT.

The genes are TRBV13 and TRBJ2-7; D uncertain. This CDR3 comprises 13 residues. Germline-derived CDR1 and CDR2 are PRHDT and FYEKMQ (reference sequence). V lost 5 bases, J lost 6 bases, and 14 bases lay in between. The CDR3 is CASSIGPDAEQYF. CDR3 nucleotide sequence: TGTGCCAGCAGCATCGGACCCGACGCCGAGCAGTACTTC. Full variable domain (remainder filled in from reference TRBV13 and TRBJ2-7): AAGVIQSPRHLIKEKRETATLKCYPIPRHDTVYWYQQGPGQDPQFLISFYEKMQSDKGSIPDRFSAQQFSDYHSELNMSSLELGDSALYFCASSIGPDAEQYFGPGTRLTVT.

The chain combines TRBV3-1 (or the pseudogene TRBV3-2) with TRBJ2-3; D is ambiguous. V shed 0 bases and J shed 4 bases, with 8 bases lying between them. This CDR3 is 14 amino acids long. Per the germline V gene, CDR1 is LGHDT and CDR2 is YNNKEL (reference sequence). The CDR3 DNA reads TGTGCCAGCAGCCAAGACGTCGCGGCAGATACGCAGTATTTT. Translating gives CASSQDVAADTQYF.

This clone was picked up one time. Other DNA sequences in this sample translate to the same CDR3. The V gene is TRBV19, the J gene TRBJ1-1; unclear D gene. Trimming left V 3 bases short and J 2 bases short, with 7 bases between. The CDR3 runs 13 residues. Germline CDR1 is LNHDA and CDR2 is SQIVND (reference sequence). The DNA for the CDR3 is TGTGCCAGTAGTATTTCCGGAAACACTGAAGCTTTCTTT. It translates to CASSISGNTEAFF. Drawing the rest from reference TRBV19 and TRBJ1-1, the complete variable domain is DGGITQSPKYLFRKEGQNVTLSCEQNLNHDAMYWYRQDPGQGLRLIYYSQIVNDFQKGDIAEGYSVSREKKESFPLTVTSAQKNPTAFYLCASSISGNTEAFFGQGTRLTVV.

The CDR3 region is CASSFPSSYEQYF. The DNA for the CDR3 is TGTGCCAGCAGCTTCCCTAGCTCCTACGAGCAGTACTTC. V is TRBV7-9 and J is TRBJ2-7; D is uncertain. Germline-derived CDR1 and CDR2 are SEHNR and FQNEAQ (reference sequence). V lost 3 bases, J lost 0 bases, and 6 bases lay in between. This CDR3 comprises 13 residues.

CDR3 DNA: TGCGCCAGCAGCTCGGAGGGACTAGCGGGGCGCAATGAGCAGTTCTTC. Its protein product is CASSSEGLAGRNEQFF. The chain uses TRBV5-1 and TRBJ2-1; 13 positions match TRBD2. CDR3 size: 16 residues. Trimming took 3 bases from V and 6 from J; bases not matched to a gene: 6. Germline CDR1 is SGHRS and CDR2 is YFSETQ.

This clone appeared a few times. This chain links TRBV2 with TRBJ2-7; 7 nucleotides match TRBD1. V was pared by 4 bases and J by 2 bases, with 5 bases of the junction left unmatched. This CDR3 has 14 residues. CDR1 and CDR2 from the germline V gene are SNHLY and FYNNEI. CDR3 region: CASSATGATYEQYF. The DNA for the CDR3 is TGTGCCAGCAGTGCAACAGGGGCCACCTACGAGCAGTACTTC.

This chain uses TRBV5-5 with TRBJ1-4; tentative D call: TRBD1 (6 bases). The CDR3 runs 14 residues. From germline, CDR1 is SGHKS and CDR2 YYEKEE (reference sequence). Deletions cut 2 bases from V and 7 bases from J, with 12 bases between. This CDR3 reads CASSLQGLGEKLFF. Here the CDR3 DNA reads TGTGCCAGCAGCTTACAGGGACTCGGTGAAAAACTGTTTTTT.